This entry features one T cell receptor (beta chain) sequence. Its antigen is not known. These data originate in a study of identical twins. Per germline, CDR1 KGHSH and CDR2 LQKENI. The CDR3 totals 13 residues. V lost 2 bases to trimming and J lost 3 bases, with 6 bases between them. TCRdb re-derived calls from the 5' RACE reads in MiXCR, one entry per CDR3 protein. This sample has about 490,000 distinct CDR3 sequences, with approximately 14% found just once. Study findings and constraints: Some out-of-frame alpha sequences were shared by twins, and these showed excess low generation probability. Excess twin sharing in beta out-of-frame sequences was weaker.

All donors were healthy Caucasians. The sample was also linked to a second study, of yellow fever vaccine responses in identical twins.

Sequencing was done on a sample of CD4+ T cells sorted from blood. The chain joins TRBV18 to TRBJ2-3; D gene unclear. The sequence came from a woman under 30 in good health. CDR3 in amino acids: CASSPRQTDTQYF. Written as DNA, the CDR3 is TGTGCCAGCTCACCAAGGCAAACAGATACGCAGTATTTT. The full variable domain, rest sourced from reference TRBV18 and TRBJ2-3, is NAGVMQNPRHLVRRRGQEARLRCSPMKGHSHVYWYRQLPEEGLKFMVYLQKENIIDESGMPKERFSAEFPKEGPSILRIQQVVRGDSAAYFCASSPRQTDTQYFGPGTRLTVL.